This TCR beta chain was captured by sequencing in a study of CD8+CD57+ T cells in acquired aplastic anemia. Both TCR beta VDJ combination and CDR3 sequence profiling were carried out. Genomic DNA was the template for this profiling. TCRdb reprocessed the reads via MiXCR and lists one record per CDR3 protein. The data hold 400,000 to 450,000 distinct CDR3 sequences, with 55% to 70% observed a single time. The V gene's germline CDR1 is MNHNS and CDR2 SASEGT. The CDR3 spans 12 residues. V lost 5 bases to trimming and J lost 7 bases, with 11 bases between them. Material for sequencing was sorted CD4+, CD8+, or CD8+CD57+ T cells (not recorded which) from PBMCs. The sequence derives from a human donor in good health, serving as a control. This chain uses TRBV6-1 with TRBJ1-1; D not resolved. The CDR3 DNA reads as TGTGCCAGCAGTAGGACCTCGGGTGAAGCTTTCTTT. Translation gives CASSRTSGEAFF.